Each of the 8 T cell receptor beta chains below was sequenced from the same sample in a study of vaccination and CD4 T cells after COVID-19. The assay that was used to sequence DNA from cultured CD4+ T cells was the Oncomine TCR Beta short-read assay. TCRdb passed the PCR reads through MiXCR, listing each CDR3 protein once. The sample holds about 17,000 distinct CDR3 sequences, 40% to 50% seen once. Treatment described: roughly 11-day PBMC culture with coronavirus spike peptide pools or control peptides (ViraFEST assay). Their specific antigens are unknown. The starting material was CD4+ T cells from blood, cultured in vitro, obtained before SARS-CoV-2 vaccination. These receptor sequences come from a human donor who had recovered from COVID-19.

This clonotype was detected only a few times. The J gene is TRBJ1-5, the V gene TRBV15; weak D call: TRBD1 (6 bases). V was clipped by 4 bases and J by 11 bases, with 12 bases between them. The CDR3 spans 12 residues. Per germline, CDR1 LNHNV and CDR2 YYDKDF (reference sequence). CDR3 in amino acids: CATSTSRGSQHF. The CDR3 coding sequence is TGTGCCACCAGCACGTCGAGGGGGTCCCAGCATTTT.

This chain links TRBV4-3 with TRBJ1-1; 7 nucleotides agree with TRBD1. In germline, CDR1 is LGHNA, CDR2 YSLEER. Trimming took 2 bases from V and 3 from J; bases not matched to a gene: 6. This CDR3 region has 15 residues. CDR3 amino acids: CASSQTAGGHTEAFF. CDR3 bases: TGCGCCAGCAGCCAAACCGCAGGGGGTCACACTGAAGCTTTCTTT.

This clonotype has just a few counts. The chain combines TRBV6-1 with TRBJ2-6, with D perhaps assigned TRBD1 or TRBD2 (5 bases each). Germline V CDR1 and CDR2: MNHNS, SASEGT. Trimming shortened V by 4 bases and J by 0 bases, and 19 bases separated the two germline ends. The CDR3 contains 19 residues. This chain's CDR3 is CASSAYQPGRSSGANVLTF. In DNA form, the CDR3 reads TGTGCCAGCAGTGCATACCAACCGGGACGGAGCTCTGGGGCCAACGTCCTGACTTTC.

The chain combines TRBV28 with TRBJ1-5; tentative D call: TRBD1 (6 bases). Germline loops: CDR1 MDHEN, CDR2 SYDVKM. V lost 6 bases to trimming and J lost 3 bases, with 12 bases between them. The CDR3 has 14 residues. Here the CDR3 reads CASRLGGNNQPQHF. CDR3 nucleotides: TGTGCCAGCAGATTAGGGGGGAACAATCAGCCCCAGCATTTT. Together with reference TRBV28 and TRBJ1-5, the CDR3 gives the full variable domain: DVKVTQSSRYLVKRTGEKVFLECVQDMDHENMFWYRQDPGLGLRLIYFSYDVKMKEKGDIPEGYSVSREKKERFSLILESASTNQTSMYLCASRLGGNNQPQHFGDGTRLSIL.

The CDR3 protein is CASSSSSSQGNYGYTF. The CDR3, as DNA: TGTGCCAGCAGCTCCTCCTCCTCGCAGGGGAACTATGGCTACACCTTC. This chain connects TRBV7-2 to TRBJ1-2, with D maybe TRBD1 (6 bases). The CDR3 length is 16 residues. CDR1 and CDR2 (germline): SGHTA, FQGNSA. Trimming took off 4 bases at V and 2 bases at J, with 17 bases between the two ends. Looking up the rest from reference TRBV7-2 and TRBJ1-2 gives the full variable domain: GAGVSQSPSNKVTEKGKDVELRCDPISGHTALYWYRQSLGQGLEFLIYFQGNSAPDKSGLPSDRFSAERTGGSVSTLTIQRTQQEDSAVYLCASSSSSSQGNYGYTFGSGTRLTVV.

This rearrangement joins TRBV2 to TRBJ1-1, with D uncertain. Germline-derived CDR1 and CDR2 are SNHLY and FYNNEI. This CDR3 spans 14 amino acids. Trimming shortened V by 3 bases and J by 1 base, and 9 bases separated the two germline ends. Written as DNA, the CDR3 is TGTGCCAGCAGTGAGGAGACGCCGAACACTGAAGCTTTCTTT. It codes for CASSEETPNTEAFF.

The chain has TRBV15 and TRBJ2-7, with 9 bases matching TRBD1. Germline CDR1 LNHNV, CDR2 YYDKDF (reference sequence). There are 15 residues in the CDR3. With 1 base clipped from V and 1 base from J, the junction kept 2 bases outside the gene matches. In DNA, the CDR3 is TGTGCCACCAGCAGAGCGGGACAGGGTTCCTACGAGCAGTACTTC. Its translation is CATSRAGQGSYEQYF.

The V call is TRBV4-2, the J call TRBJ1-2; TRBD1 might be the D (5 bases). The CDR3 runs to 15 residues. Trimming left V 0 bases short and J 6 bases short, with 14 bases between. Germline CDR1 reads LGHNA; CDR2 reads YNFKEQ. In DNA form, the CDR3 reads TGTGCCAGCAGCCAAGAGTGGAAAGGGGCTAATGGCTACACCTTC. Protein product: CASSQEWKGANGYTF.